This T cell receptor (beta chain) was documented in a study of shared clonotypes between healthy human individuals. Background on the study: Three plates each covered CD4 naive and memory; CD8 naive two, CD8 memory one. The study's findings and limits: It was anticipated that sequencing depth would influence how many clonotypes donors shared.

V was cut by 5 bases and J by 1 base, with 14 bases left in between. Germline V CDR1 and CDR2: MNHEY, SMNVEV (reference sequence). The CDR3 totals 15 residues. Here immunoSEQ multiplex PCR was the method, and the copy in TCRdb shows in-frame clones only, minus some. The sample contains 2,500,000 or so clones, around 94% of which appear only once. Points on this clone: What it binds is unknown.

Only Caucasian adults living in Nashville, Tennessee served as donors. This sequence originates from a man younger than 30 in good health. The chain employs TRBV27 and TRBJ1-1; D may be TRBD1 (5 bases). Sequencing used naive CD4+ T cells sorted from blood. Indicated subset: CD45RA+ positively selected. CDR3: CASSPRVSQNTEAFF. DNA for the CDR3: TGTGCCAGCAGTCCCAGGGTCTCCCAGAACACTGAAGCTTTCTTT.